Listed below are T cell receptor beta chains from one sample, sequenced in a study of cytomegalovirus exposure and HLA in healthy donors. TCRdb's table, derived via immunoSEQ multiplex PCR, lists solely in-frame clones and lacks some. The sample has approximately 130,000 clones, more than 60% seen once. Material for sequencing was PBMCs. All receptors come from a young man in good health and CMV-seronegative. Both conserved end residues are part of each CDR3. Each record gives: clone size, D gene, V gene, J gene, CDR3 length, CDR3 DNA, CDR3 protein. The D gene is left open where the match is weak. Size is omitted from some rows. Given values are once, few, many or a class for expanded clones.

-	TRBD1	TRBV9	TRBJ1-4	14	TGTGCCAGCTCCCGGGACAGCCAATATGAAAAACTGTTTTTT	CASSRDSQYEKLFF
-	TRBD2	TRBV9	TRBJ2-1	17	TGTGCCAGCAGCGGGGGGGTGGGACTAGCGGGAAGGCGTGAGCAGTTCTTC	CASSGGVGLAGRREQFF
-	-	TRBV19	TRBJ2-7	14	TGTGCCAGTAGTTTGGCTAGCGCGCTCTACGAGCAGTACTTC	CASSLASALYEQYF
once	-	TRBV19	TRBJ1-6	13	TGTGCCAGTAGGGACAGCGATAATTCACCCCTCCACTTT	CASRDSDNSPLHF
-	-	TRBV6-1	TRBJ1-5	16	TGTGCCAGCAGTGAAGGAATCAGGGTAGGGAATCAGCCCCAGCATTTT	CASSEGIRVGNQPQHF
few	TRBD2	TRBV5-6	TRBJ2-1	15	TGTGCCAGCAGCTTGCCCGGGACTAATAGGATCGAGCAGTTCTTC	CASSLPGTNRIEQFF
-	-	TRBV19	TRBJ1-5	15	TGTGCCAGTAGGCCAAATCAGGGGAGCAATCAGCCCCAGCATTTT	CASRPNQGSNQPQHF
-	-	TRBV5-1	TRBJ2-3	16	TGCGCCAGCAGCTCCCGGCTTCGGGATTCTCCAGATACGCAGTATTTT	CASSSRLRDSPDTQYF
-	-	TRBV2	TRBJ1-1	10	TGTGCCACCCAGGGATTTGAAGCTTTCTTT	CATQGFEAFF
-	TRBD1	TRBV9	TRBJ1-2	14	TGTGCCAGCAGCGGTACAGGGGTTAACTATGGCTACACCTTC	CASSGTGVNYGYTF
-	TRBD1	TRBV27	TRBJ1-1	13	TGTGCCAGCAGCCGGGACAGGGACACTGAAGCTTTCTTT	CASSRDRDTEAFF
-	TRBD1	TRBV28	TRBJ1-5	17	TGTGCCAGCAGTTTTCCCAGGGGGACAAGCACAAATCAGCCCCAGCATTTT	CASSFPRGTSTNQPQHF
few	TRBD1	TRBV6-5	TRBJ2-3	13	TGTGCCAGCAGTTGGACAGGGAGGGATACGCAGTATTTT	CASSWTGRDTQYF
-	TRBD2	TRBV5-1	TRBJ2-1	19	TGCGCCAGCAGCGGTGGTGCTAGCGGGGGGGCGGGTTCCTACAATGAGCAGTTCTTC	CASSGGASGGAGSYNEQFF
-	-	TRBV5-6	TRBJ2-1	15	TGTGCCAGCAGCTTCGGGGGAACCTCCTACAATGAGCAGTTCTTC	CASSFGGTSYNEQFF
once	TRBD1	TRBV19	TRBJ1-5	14	TGTGCCAGTAGTGAGGACAGGCGTAATCAGCCCCAGCATTTT	CASSEDRRNQPQHF
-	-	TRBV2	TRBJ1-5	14	TGTGCCAGCAGCCCCCCCACAGGGCCTCAGCCCCAGCATTTT	CASSPPTGPQPQHF
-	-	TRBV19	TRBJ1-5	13	TGTGCCAGTAGTTATTCGGGAATTCACTCCCAGCATTTT	CASSYSGIHSQHF
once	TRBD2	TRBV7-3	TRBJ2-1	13	TGTGCCAGCAGCCCAGCGGGGGCTGCTGAGCAGTTCTTC	CASSPAGAAEQFF
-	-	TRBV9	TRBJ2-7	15	TGTGCCAGCGGGACACTCTTCAGAAGCTCCTACGAGCAGTACTTC	CASGTLFRSSYEQYF
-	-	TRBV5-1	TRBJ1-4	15	TGCGCCAGCAGCTTGGGGGAGGCAACTAATGAAAAACTGTTTTTT	CASSLGEATNEKLFF
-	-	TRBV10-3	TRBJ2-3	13	TGTGCCATCTTAGGGAGTTCCACAGATACGCAGTATTTT	CAILGSSTDTQYF
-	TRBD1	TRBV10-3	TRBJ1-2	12	TGTGCCACCGAGGGACAGATCTATGGCTACACCTTC	CATEGQIYGYTF
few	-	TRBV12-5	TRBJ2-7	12	TGTGCTAGTGGTTTGTATCCCCACGAGCAGTACTTC	CASGLYPHEQYF
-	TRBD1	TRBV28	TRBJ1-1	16	TGTGCCAGCAGTTTCCTACCAGGGGGCCCGAACACTGAAGCTTTCTTT	CASSFLPGGPNTEAFF
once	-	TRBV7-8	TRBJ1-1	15	TGTGCCAGCAGCTTCCTACAGGTTCTGAACACTGAAGCTTTCTTT	CASSFLQVLNTEAFF
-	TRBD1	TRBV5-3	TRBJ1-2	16	TGTGCCAGAAGCCGACAGGGGAAGGGGGCTGGGTATGGCTACACCTTC	CARSRQGKGAGYGYTF
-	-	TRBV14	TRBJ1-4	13	TGTGCCAGCAGGATGGGGGGAAACGAAAAACTGTTTTTT	CASRMGGNEKLFF
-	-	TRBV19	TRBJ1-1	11	TGTGCCAGTCGGTGGAGTAGCGAAGCTTTCTTT	CASRWSSEAFF
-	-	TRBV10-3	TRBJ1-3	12	TGTGCCATCACCCCCTCCGGAAACACCATATATTTT	CAITPSGNTIYF
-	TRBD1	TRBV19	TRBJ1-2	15	TGTGCCAGTAGTTTTCCCGGGACAGCTAACTATGGCTACACCTTC	CASSFPGTANYGYTF
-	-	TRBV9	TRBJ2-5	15	TGTGCCAGCAGCGTACTAGGATCATCCCTGGAGACCCAGTACTTC	CASSVLGSSLETQYF
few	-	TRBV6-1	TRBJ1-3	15	TGTGCCAGCATTCGGACGGGAGTGAGGGGAAACACCATATATTTT	CASIRTGVRGNTIYF
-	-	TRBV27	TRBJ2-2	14	TGTGCCAGCAGTTTCGAGCGGTACACCGGGGAGCTGTTTTTT	CASSFERYTGELFF
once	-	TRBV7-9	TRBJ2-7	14	TGTGCCAGCAGCCGCATTGGTGGAGGGGACGAGCAGTACTTC	CASSRIGGGDEQYF
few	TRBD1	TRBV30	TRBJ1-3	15	TGTGCCTGGAGTTCGGGACAGGGGGTTGAAAACACCATATATTTT	CAWSSGQGVENTIYF
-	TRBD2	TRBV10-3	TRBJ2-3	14	TGTGCCATCAGTGAGTCGAGCGCGGGGGGTCAGCAGTATTTT	CAISESSAGGQQYF
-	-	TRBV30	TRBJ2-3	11	TGTGCCTGGACGGGAGCGGATACGCAGTATTTT	CAWTGADTQYF
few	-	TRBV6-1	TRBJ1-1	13	TGTGCCAGCAGCCTCTTTGAGAACAGTGAAGCTTTCTTT	CASSLFENSEAFF
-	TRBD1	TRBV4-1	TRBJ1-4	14	TGCGCCAGCAGCCCCGACAGGGTGGTTGAAAAACTGTTTTTT	CASSPDRVVEKLFF
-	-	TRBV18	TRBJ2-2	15	TGTGCCAGCTCACCCGGACTGATGAACACCGGGGAGCTGTTTTTT	CASSPGLMNTGELFF
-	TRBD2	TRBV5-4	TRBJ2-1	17	TGTGCCAGCAGCTTGGCCCTTTCTAGCGGGAGTTACAATGAGCAGTTCTTC	CASSLALSSGSYNEQFF
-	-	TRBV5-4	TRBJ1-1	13	TGTGCCAGCAGACAGCTCATGAACACTGAAGCTTTCTTT	CASRQLMNTEAFF
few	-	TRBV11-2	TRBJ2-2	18	TGTGCCAGCAGTTCCCGACAGTCCGGGTCAAATGACGCCGGGGAGCTGTTTTTT	CASSSRQSGSNDAGELFF
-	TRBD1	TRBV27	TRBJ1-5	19	TGTGCCAGGTTACTAGGAGGGACAGAAACAAACAAGAGCAATCAGCCCCAGCATTTT	CARLLGGTETNKSNQPQHF
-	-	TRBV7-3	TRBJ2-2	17	TGTGCCAGCAGTCCCGGACCGGACTTAGCGAACACCGGGGAGCTGTTTTTT	CASSPGPDLANTGELFF
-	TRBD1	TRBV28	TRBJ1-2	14	TGTGCCAGCAGTTCGATTGCACAGGGGGGCGGCTACACCTTC	CASSSIAQGGGYTF
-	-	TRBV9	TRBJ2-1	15	TGTGCCAGCAGCGCTAGAGGGGACAACTACAATGAGCAGTTCTTC	CASSARGDNYNEQFF
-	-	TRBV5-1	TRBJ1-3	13	TGCGCCAGCAGCGGGGACTCCCTCAGGGACATATATTTT	CASSGDSLRDIYF
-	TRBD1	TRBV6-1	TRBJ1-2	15	TGTGCCAGCAAGAGGGACCCTACAGGGGACTATGGCTACACCTTC	CASKRDPTGDYGYTF
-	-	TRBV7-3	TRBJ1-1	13	TGTGCCAGCAGCCTAAGGGGGGGTGATGAAGCTTTCTTT	CASSLRGGDEAFF
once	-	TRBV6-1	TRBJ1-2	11	TGTGCCAGCCACAGGTTGGATGGCTACACCTTC	CASHRLDGYTF
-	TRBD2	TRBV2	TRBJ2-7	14	TGTGCCAGCAGTGAGTTTAGCGGGAGCTACGAGCAGTACTTC	CASSEFSGSYEQYF
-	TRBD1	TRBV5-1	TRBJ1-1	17	TGCGCCAGCAGCTTATTTGCCGGACAGGGACCGGACACTGAAGCTTTCTTT	CASSLFAGQGPDTEAFF
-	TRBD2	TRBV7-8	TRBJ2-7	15	TGTGCCAGCAGCTTCGGACTAGCGGGAGCGCGAGAGCAGTACTTC	CASSFGLAGAREQYF
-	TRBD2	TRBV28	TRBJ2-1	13	TGTGCCAGCAGCAGCGGGGGGTTTTTTGAGCAGTTCTTC	CASSSGGFFEQFF